These 5 T cell receptor beta chains share one sample of origin, sequenced in a study of cytomegalovirus exposure and HLA in healthy donors. Profiled with immunoSEQ multiplex PCR; TCRdb holds only in-frame clones, not every one. The sample contains some 130,000 clones, approximately 87% of which appear only once. Sequencing was performed on PBMCs. The receptors here all came from a young man in good health and CMV-seronegative.

The genes are TRBV9 and TRBJ2-7; tentative D call: TRBD1 (5 bases). Trimming stripped 0 bases from V and 2 bases from J, with 9 bases between. The CDR3 is 14 residues long. The germline gives CDR1 SGDLS, CDR2 YYNGEE. The CDR3 DNA reads TGTGCCAGCAGCGTAGAGCCAGGGACCTACGAGCAGTACTTC. Translating gives CASSVEPGTYEQYF. Filled out from reference TRBV9 and TRBJ2-7, the complete variable domain reads DSGVTQTPKHLITATGQRVTLRCSPRSGDLSVYWYQQSLDQGLQFLIQYYNGEERAKGNILERFSAQQFPDLHSELNLSSLELGDSALYFCASSVEPGTYEQYFGPGTRLTVT.

The V call is TRBV4-3, the J call TRBJ2-1; 7 bases are a match to TRBD2. Germline CDR1 is LGHNA and CDR2 is YSLEER. The CDR3 contains 16 residues. Germline trimming cut 0 bases from V and 6 bases from J; bases unmatched to any gene: 8. The CDR3 DNA follows: TGCGCCAGCAGCCAAGAGTACGGGGCGGGAGCCAATGAGCAGTTCTTC. Its protein is CASSQEYGAGANEQFF.

The chain joins TRBV18 to TRBJ2-5; TRBD1 agrees at 9 bases. The V gene end was trimmed by 6 bases and the J gene end by 4 bases; junction bases not matched to a gene: 9. Germline values: CDR1 KGHSH, CDR2 LQKENI. The CDR3 spans 15 residues. CDR3 residues: CASSFLQGATETQYF. For the CDR3, the DNA is TGTGCCAGCTCGTTCTTACAGGGGGCAACAGAGACCCAGTACTTC.

J is TRBJ1-5 and V is TRBV7-9, with 8 bases lining up with TRBD1. Per germline, CDR1 SEHNR and CDR2 FQNEAQ (reference sequence). This CDR3 contains 14 residues. The trim removed 3 bases at V and 4 bases at J, leaving 2 bases unmatched. CDR3 residues: CASSLGDRNQPQHF. The CDR3 DNA reads as TGTGCCAGCAGCTTGGGGGACAGGAATCAGCCCCAGCATTTT.

The chain links TRBV11-3 to TRBJ2-3, with D perhaps matching TRBD2 (7 bases). The CDR3 runs to 15 residues. Trimming removed 3 bases at V and 3 bases at J, with 13 bases between. Germline V gene sequence: CDR1 SGHNT, CDR2 YENEEA. The CDR3 region has the DNA TGTGCCAGCAGCTTCTTAGGGGGGGGTACAGATACGCAGTATTTT. Its protein is CASSFLGGGTDTQYF.